The sequence of this T cell receptor (beta chain) was determined in a study of molecular identifiers for immune sequencing clone quantification. Study information: In the replicates, RNA derived from about 19,000 or 110,000 naive CD8 cells was divided into five parts, and four were sequenced.

Findings of the study overall: Highly expanded clone sizes could be underestimated by identical TCR molecules sharing a barcode.

Bulk TCR libraries used previously described methods and listed TCR primers. TCRdb recomputed calls from the PCR reads with MiXCR, one row per CDR3 protein. This sample has more than 85,000 distinct CDR3 sequences, with about a third found just once. In the case of this clonotype: Its antigen is currently unknown.

Sorting defined naive CD8 T cells as CD8+CD4-CCR7+CD45RA+. The CDR3 spans 14 residues. Losses at the gene ends were 6 bases for V and 2 bases for J; bases not matched to a gene: 5. The rearrangement joins TRBV12-3 or TRBV12-4 to TRBJ2-3; 7 bases match TRBD2. Input material: naive CD8+ T cells from blood, with Jurkat cell RNA spiked in. The subset here: FACS-sorted CD8+CD4-CCR7+CD45RA+ naive T cells. The TCR comes from a human donor in good health. Some libraries in this study had Jurkat cell RNA spiked in. CDR3 nucleotide sequence: TGTGCCAGCAGCCGGGAGCGGGACACAGATACGCAGTATTTT. Translating it yields CASSRERDTDTQYF.